One sample yielded the 32 T cell receptor beta chains listed below, sequenced in a study of T cells expressing NK-cell markers. TCRdb reprocessed the 5' RACE reads and reports one entry per CDR3 protein, with no DNA. The sample data list about 5,000 distinct CDR3 sequences. Sequencing was carried out using blood T cells: a sorted CD56 or NKG2C T cell subset, CD4+ or CD8+ T cells, or bulk PBMC T cells (not recorded which). The source is a man younger than 30 in good health.

The rearrangement links TRBV7-8 to TRBJ2-7; TCRdb indicates TRBD2, and absent DNA this call remains unverified. Germline CDR1 and CDR2: SGHVS and FQNEAQ. The CDR3 totals 16 residues. CDR3 sequence reads: CASSLAGGVVGYEQYF.

This clonotype is classed as medium-sized (0.01 to 0.1%) by frequency. CDR3 sequence reads: CASSPQTGIEAFF. The J gene is TRBJ1-1, the V gene TRBV11-2. Germline CDR1 is SGHAT and CDR2 is FQNNGV. The CDR3 consists of 13 residues.

Considering frequency, this clonotype is medium-sized. This chain connects TRBV20-1 to TRBJ2-4; TCRdb returns TRBD2, unconfirmable since there is no DNA. CDR3 length: 15 amino acids. CDR1 and CDR2 (germline): DFQATT, SNEGSKA (reference sequence). The CDR3 spells CSARVPGGIPNIQYF.

The V call is TRBV5-6, the J call TRBJ2-7; without DNA, the TCRdb call of TRBD2 cannot be checked. Germline-derived CDR1 and CDR2 are SGHDT and YYEEEE. CDR3 length equals 15 residues. Here the CDR3 reads CASSLRLAGLYEQYF.

By frequency, this clonotype registers medium-sized (0.01 to 0.1%). The chain carries TRBV6-1 and TRBJ2-1; TCRdb lists TRBD2, though no DNA is available to test this call. CDR1 is MNHNS, CDR2 SASEGT, per germline. This CDR3 has 15 residues. CDR3: CASREGLTLGNEQFF.

This chain uses TRBV19 with TRBJ2-7; TCRdb indicates TRBD1, and absent DNA this call remains unverified. This CDR3 comprises 14 residues. Germline lookup yields CDR1 LNHDA and CDR2 SQIVND (reference sequence). The CDR3 region is CASSTRDRTYEQYF.

This clonotype counts as medium-sized by frequency. The V and J genes are TRBV3-1 and TRBJ2-7. The germline V gene has CDR1 LGHDT and CDR2 YNNKEL (reference sequence). This CDR3 comprises 13 residues. CDR3 region: CASSSPGPYEQYF.

This chain uses TRBV20-1 with TRBJ1-2; absent DNA, TCRdb's TRBD1 call cannot be checked. From germline, CDR1 is DFQATT and CDR2 SNEGSKA (reference sequence). CDR3 length equals 12 residues. This CDR3 reads CSARQGDYGYTF.

This clonotype is identified as medium-sized from frequency. The chain carries TRBV6-6 and TRBJ1-2. The length of the CDR3 is 12 residues. Germline CDR1 MNHNY, CDR2 SVGAGI (reference sequence). The CDR3 sequence is CASTQTSYGYTF.

The CDR3 reads CASRAWDIAADNSGANVLTF. The chain carries TRBV3-1 and TRBJ2-6; as DNA is missing, the TRBD1 call by TCRdb cannot be tested. The CDR3 has 20 amino acids. Germline V CDR1 and CDR2: LGHDT, YNNKEL (reference sequence).

J is TRBJ2-2 and V is TRBV18. The CDR3 spans 13 residues. Germline values: CDR1 KGHSH, CDR2 LQKENI. CDR3: CASSPAGSGELFF.

The chain employs TRBV7-2 and TRBJ1-4. The CDR3 extends over 15 amino acids. Germline V lookup: CDR1 SGHTA, CDR2 FQGNSA. The CDR3 sequence is CASSFIVATNEKLFF.

Judged by frequency, this clonotype is medium-sized. The chain has TRBV5-1 and TRBJ2-2; TCRdb designates TRBD2, a call that cannot be tested without DNA. CDR3 size: 15 residues. Germline lookup yields CDR1 SGHRS and CDR2 YFSETQ. The CDR3 protein is CASSAAGGVTGELFF.

Judged by frequency, this clonotype is medium-sized. This chain uses TRBV20-1 with TRBJ1-1. CDR3 length equals 11 residues. Per germline, CDR1 DFQATT and CDR2 SNEGSKA (reference sequence). The CDR3 region is CSARGNTEAFF.

The chain uses TRBV7-3 and TRBJ2-5; the TRBD2 assignment by TCRdb is unverifiable without DNA. CDR1 and CDR2 from the germline V gene are SGHTA and FQGTGA. This CDR3 has 15 amino acids. This CDR3 is CASSPTGGTQETQYF.

This chain links TRBV9 with TRBJ1-3. This CDR3 contains 14 residues. CDR1 and CDR2 from the germline V gene are SGDLS and YYNGEE. This chain's CDR3 is CASSVQGTGNTIYF. The full variable domain, in which reference TRBV9 and TRBJ1-3 provide the parts outside the CDR3, is DSGVTQTPKHLITATGQRVTLRCSPRSGDLSVYWYQQSLDQGLQFLIQYYNGEERAKGNILERFSAQQFPDLHSELNLSSLELGDSALYFCASSVQGTGNTIYFGEGSWLTVV.

Judged by frequency, this clonotype is medium-sized. This chain uses TRBV20-1 with TRBJ1-2. This CDR3 contains 12 residues. Germline V gives CDR1 DFQATT, CDR2 SNEGSKA (reference sequence). CDR3 in amino acids: CSASYLMDGYTF.

This clonotype shows up as medium-sized by frequency. CDR3 sequence: CASSLDPTEQYF. The chain has TRBV7-2 and TRBJ2-7. Germline V gene sequence: CDR1 SGHTA, CDR2 FQGNSA. The CDR3 runs 12 residues.

This clonotype is deemed medium-sized by its frequency. The genes are TRBV12-3 or TRBV12-4 and TRBJ1-2; no DNA is available, so the TRBD1 call from TCRdb remains unchecked. The CDR3 consists of 14 residues. The chain's CDR3 is CASSSIVQGYGYTF.

According to its frequency, this clonotype is medium-sized. This rearrangement joins TRBV4-1 to TRBJ2-2; TCRdb's D call of TRBD1 is untestable without DNA. CDR3 length: 14 amino acids. Looked up from germline, CDR1 is MGHRA and CDR2 is YSYEKL. The CDR3: CASSQPGTGRELFF.

Measured by frequency, this clonotype is medium-sized. CDR3 sequence: CASSLLSDGQETQYF. This chain links TRBV28 with TRBJ2-5; TCRdb names TRBD1, which stays unverified in the absence of DNA. CDR3 length equals 15 residues. CDR1 and CDR2 from the germline V gene are MDHEN and SYDVKM.

Judged by frequency, this clonotype is medium-sized. V is TRBV11-3 and J is TRBJ1-1; TCRdb's D call, TRBD1, is unchecked because there is no DNA. Germline V gene data show CDR1 as SGHNT and CDR2 as YENEEA. CDR3 length equals 16 residues. Here the CDR3 reads CASSPRQGWGNTEAFF.

Considering frequency, this clonotype is medium-sized (0.01 to 0.1%). V and J are TRBV4-2 and TRBJ1-2; TCRdb's D call of TRBD1 is untestable without DNA. In germline, CDR1 is LGHNA, CDR2 YNFKEQ. The CDR3 consists of 15 residues. CDR3 amino acids: CASSQDLTGDYGYTF.

The V call is TRBV7-2, the J call TRBJ1-2; the D call from TCRdb, TRBD1, cannot be confirmed without DNA. CDR3 length equals 14 residues. The germline V gene encodes CDR1 SGHTA and CDR2 FQGNSA. The CDR3 loop reads CASSGDRGLGGYTF.

The J gene is TRBJ1-2, the V gene TRBV6-5; without DNA, the TCRdb call of TRBD1 cannot be checked. CDR1 MNHEY and CDR2 SVGAGI come from the germline V gene. This CDR3 has 16 residues. The CDR3 spells CASSPRDRGPTGGYTF.

The chain is built from TRBV20-1 and TRBJ2-6; the TCRdb call, TRBD1, lacks DNA for checking. The CDR3 sequence is 15 residues long. Germline V gene data show CDR1 as DFQATT and CDR2 as SNEGSKA (reference sequence). CDR3 amino acids: CSARVTGVGANVLTF.

The chain links TRBV7-9 to TRBJ1-2; TCRdb lists TRBD1, though no DNA is available to test this call. Germline-derived CDR1 and CDR2 are SEHNR and FQNEAQ (reference sequence). The CDR3 runs 17 residues. CDR3 in amino acids: CASSHGTGGVGNYGYTF.

This clonotype is deemed medium-sized (0.01 to 0.1%) by its frequency. This chain joins TRBV28 and TRBJ2-7; with no DNA, the TCRdb D assignment of TRBD1 cannot be verified. Germline CDR1 is MDHEN and CDR2 is SYDVKM. The CDR3 contains 14 residues. The CDR3 here is CASSFYRESDEQYF.

The chain carries TRBV30 and TRBJ2-2; there is no DNA to check the TCRdb D call of TRBD1. The germline V gene has CDR1 GTSNPN and CDR2 SVGIG (reference sequence). This CDR3 is built from 16 residues. The CDR3 sequence: CAWRTRGQGDTGELFF.

This chain uses TRBV5-1 with TRBJ2-2; TCRdb names TRBD2, which stays unverified in the absence of DNA. Germline lookup yields CDR1 SGHRS and CDR2 YFSETQ. The CDR3 runs to 17 residues. CDR3 protein: CASSLGAGLANTGELFF. Full variable domain (outside the CDR3, taken from reference TRBV5-1 and TRBJ2-2): KAGVTQTPRYLIKTRGQQVTLSCSPISGHRSVSWYQQTPGQGLQFLFEYFSETQRNKGNFPGRFSGRQFSNSRSEMNVSTLELGDSALYLCASSLGAGLANTGELFFGEGSRLTVL.

In terms of frequency, this clonotype is medium-sized. The chain uses TRBV5-1 and TRBJ2-3; TCRdb returns TRBD1, unconfirmable since there is no DNA. The CDR3 covers 16 residues. Germline CDR1 SGHRS, CDR2 YFSETQ. CDR3 amino acids: CASGRWAGTSTDTQYF.

This CDR3 reads CASSLAVGTATKETQYF. The chain has TRBV5-1 and TRBJ2-5; TCRdb gives TRBD1 as the D gene, but with no DNA this cannot be confirmed. In germline, CDR1 is SGHRS, CDR2 YFSETQ. CDR3 length: 17 amino acids.